This is a list of T cell receptor beta chains from one sample in a study of T cell responses to AZD1222 COVID-19 vaccine. Generated by immunoSEQ multiplex PCR, the TCRdb table keeps only in-frame clones and is missing some. The sample holds approximately 180,000 clones, approximately 90% seen once. The specimen comprised peripheral blood, sampled on day 0 of AZD1222 vaccination. The origin of the receptors is an adult in good health. CDR3s include the opening cysteine and the closing phenylalanine or tryptophan. The order of the fields is clone size, V gene, J gene, D gene, CDR3 DNA, CDR3 protein. The D gene is left open where the match is weak. Size is omitted from some rows. Given values are once, few, many or a class for expanded clones.

once,TRBV5-6,TRBJ1-1,TRBD1,TGTGCCAGCAGCTTGGGACAGGGAAGGACTGAAGCTTTCTTT,CASSLGQGRTEAFF
NA,TRBV3-1/TRBV3-2,TRBJ2-2,NA,TGTGCCAGCAGCAAAGAGGGGGGGACCGGGGAGCTGTTTTTT,CASSKEGGTGELFF
NA,TRBV28,TRBJ1-6,TRBD1,TGTGCCAGCAGCGAACAGGGGAATAGGTCACCCCTCCACTTT,CASSEQGNRSPLHF
NA,TRBV4-2,TRBJ2-3,TRBD2,TGTGCCAGCAGCCAAGGGAGTGGCGGGAGTAGCACAGATACGCAGTATTTT,CASSQGSGGSSTDTQYF
NA,TRBV3-1/TRBV3-2,TRBJ2-4,NA,TGTGCCAGCAGTAGGACAGAAAACATTCAGTACTTC,CASSRTENIQYF
NA,TRBV28,TRBJ2-3,TRBD1,TGTGCCAGCAGGACGACAGGGGGCGGTCCAGATACGCAGTATTTT,CASRTTGGGPDTQYF
NA,TRBV21-1,TRBJ1-1,NA,TGTGCCAGCAGCAAGTCCGACCGGGACAGGGGGGCTGAAGCTTTCTTT,CASSKSDRDRGAEAFF
NA,TRBV19,TRBJ1-6,NA,TGTGCCAGTAGTATAGATCTTGGAACAGGGAGTTCCTATAATTCACCCCTCCACTTT,CASSIDLGTGSSYNSPLHF
NA,TRBV30,TRBJ2-7,TRBD2,TGTGCCTGGAGTTCCGGACTAGTGGACTACGAGCAGTACTTC,CAWSSGLVDYEQYF
NA,TRBV4-2,TRBJ2-1,TRBD2,TGTGCCAGCAGCCCGCCGGGACTAGCGGGGGGGCAGCAGTTCTTC,CASSPPGLAGGQQFF
NA,TRBV3-1/TRBV3-2,TRBJ1-5,TRBD1,TGTGCCAGCAGCCAAGGGACAGGGCTTCAGCCCCAGCATTTT,CASSQGTGLQPQHF
NA,TRBV27,TRBJ1-5,NA,TGTGCCAGCAGTTTGGTGCAGGGCAATCAGCCCCAGCATTTT,CASSLVQGNQPQHF
NA,TRBV6-1,TRBJ2-3,NA,TGTGCCAGCAGTGAAGCGGCAGGGAGAGCAGATACGCAGTATTTT,CASSEAAGRADTQYF
NA,TRBV28,TRBJ1-4,TRBD1,TGTGCCAGCAGTCCACAGGGGGTGGAAAAACTGTTTTTT,CASSPQGVEKLFF
NA,TRBV3-1/TRBV3-2,TRBJ1-3,NA,TGTGCCAGCAGCCAATCAGCGGGTGACTTCTCTGGAAACACCATATATTTT,CASSQSAGDFSGNTIYF
NA,TRBV10-2,TRBJ1-5,NA,TGCGCCAGCAGTGATTTGGGTTTCGGTCAGCCCCAGCATTTT,CASSDLGFGQPQHF
NA,TRBV11-2,TRBJ2-7,TRBD1,TGTGCCAGCAGCCCGATAGGGGGACAGGGTCGAAACGAGCAGTACTTC,CASSPIGGQGRNEQYF
NA,TRBV4-2,TRBJ1-4,NA,TGTGCCAGCAGCCTCAATGGGCCAGCCTCAGAAAAACTGTTTTTT,CASSLNGPASEKLFF
NA,TRBV3-1/TRBV3-2,TRBJ2-1,TRBD2,TGTGCCAGCAGCCAAGCCGGGACTAGCCCATTGTGGGAGCAGTTCTTC,CASSQAGTSPLWEQFF
NA,TRBV7-9,TRBJ1-4,NA,TGTGCCAGCAGCCCCTGGGAAAAACTGTTTTTT,CASSPWEKLFF
NA,TRBV12-3/TRBV12-4,TRBJ2-2,NA,TGTGCCAGCAGCCCCGGGACCGGGGAGCTGTTTTTT,CASSPGTGELFF
once,TRBV6-5,TRBJ1-2,NA,TGTGCCAGCAGTTATACTGTCAGGGGATATGGCTACACCTTC,CASSYTVRGYGYTF